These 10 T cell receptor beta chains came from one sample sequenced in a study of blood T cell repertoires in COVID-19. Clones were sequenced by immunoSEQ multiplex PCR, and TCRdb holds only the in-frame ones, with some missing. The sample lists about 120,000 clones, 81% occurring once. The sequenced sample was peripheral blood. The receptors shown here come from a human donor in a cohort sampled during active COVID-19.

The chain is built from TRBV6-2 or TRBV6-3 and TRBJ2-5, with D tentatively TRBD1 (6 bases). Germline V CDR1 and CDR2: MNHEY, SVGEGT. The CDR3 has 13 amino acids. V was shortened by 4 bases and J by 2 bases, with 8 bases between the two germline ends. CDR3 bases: TGTGCCAGCAGTTCCGGACAGCAAGAGACCCAGTACTTC. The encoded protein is CASSSGQQETQYF.

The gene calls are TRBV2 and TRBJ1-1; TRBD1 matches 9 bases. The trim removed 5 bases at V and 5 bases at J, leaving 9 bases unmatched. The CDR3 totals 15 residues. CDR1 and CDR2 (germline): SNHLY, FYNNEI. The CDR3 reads CASSLRRTGETEAFF. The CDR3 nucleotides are TGTGCCAGCAGTTTGAGGAGGACAGGGGAAACTGAAGCTTTCTTT.

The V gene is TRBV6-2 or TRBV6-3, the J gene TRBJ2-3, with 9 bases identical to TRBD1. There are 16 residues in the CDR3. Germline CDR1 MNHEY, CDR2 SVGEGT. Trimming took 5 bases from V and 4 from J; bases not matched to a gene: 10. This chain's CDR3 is CASSPRDRVVADTQYF. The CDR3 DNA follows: TGTGCCAGCAGTCCCCGGGACAGGGTGGTCGCAGATACGCAGTATTTT.

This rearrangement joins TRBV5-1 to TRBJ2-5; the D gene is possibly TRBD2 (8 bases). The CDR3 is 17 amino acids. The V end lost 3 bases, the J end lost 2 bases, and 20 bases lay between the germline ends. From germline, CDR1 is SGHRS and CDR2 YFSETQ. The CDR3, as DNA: TGCGCCAGCAGCTCCGGACTAGCAGGGGGTAGACAAGAGACCCAGTACTTC. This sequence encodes CASSSGLAGGRQETQYF.

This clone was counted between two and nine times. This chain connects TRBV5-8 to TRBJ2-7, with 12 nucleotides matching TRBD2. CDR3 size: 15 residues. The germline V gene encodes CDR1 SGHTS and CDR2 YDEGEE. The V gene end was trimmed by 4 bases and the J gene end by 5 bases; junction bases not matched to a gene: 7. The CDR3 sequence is CASSKGLAGRHEQYF. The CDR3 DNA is TGTGCCAGCAGCAAAGGACTAGCGGGAAGACACGAGCAGTACTTC.

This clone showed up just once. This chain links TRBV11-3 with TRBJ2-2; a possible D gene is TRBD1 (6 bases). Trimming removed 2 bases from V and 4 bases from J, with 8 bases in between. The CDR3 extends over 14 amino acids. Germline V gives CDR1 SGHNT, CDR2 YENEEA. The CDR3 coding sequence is TGTGCCAGCAGCTTACAGGGGAGCACCGGGGAGCTGTTTTTT. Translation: CASSLQGSTGELFF.

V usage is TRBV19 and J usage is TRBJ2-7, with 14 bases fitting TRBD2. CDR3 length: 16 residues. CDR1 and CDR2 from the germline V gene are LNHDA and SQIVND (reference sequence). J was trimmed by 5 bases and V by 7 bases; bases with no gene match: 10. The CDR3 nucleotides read TGTGCCAGTACCGCCCGACCGGGACTAGCGGGAGACGAGCAGTACTTC. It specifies CASTARPGLAGDEQYF.

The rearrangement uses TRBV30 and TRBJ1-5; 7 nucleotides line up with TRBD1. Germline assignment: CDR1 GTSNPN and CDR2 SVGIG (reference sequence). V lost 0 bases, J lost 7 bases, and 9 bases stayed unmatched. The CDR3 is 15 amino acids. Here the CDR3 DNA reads TGTGCCTGGAGTGTAAGTACAGGGGTATCCCAGCCCCAGCATTTT. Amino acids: CAWSVSTGVSQPQHF. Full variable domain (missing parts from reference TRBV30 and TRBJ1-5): SQTIHQWPATLVQPVGSPLSLECTVEGTSNPNLYWYRQAAGRGLQLLFYSVGIGQISSEVPQNLSASRPQDRQFILSSKKLLLSDSGFYLCAWSVSTGVSQPQHFGDGTRLSIL.

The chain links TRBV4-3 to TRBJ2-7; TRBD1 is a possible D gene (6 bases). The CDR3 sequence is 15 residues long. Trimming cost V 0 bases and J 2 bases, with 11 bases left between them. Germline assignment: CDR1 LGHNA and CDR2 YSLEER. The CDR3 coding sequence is TGCGCCAGCAGCCAAGATCCCAGGGACACCTACGAGCAGTACTTC. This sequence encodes CASSQDPRDTYEQYF.

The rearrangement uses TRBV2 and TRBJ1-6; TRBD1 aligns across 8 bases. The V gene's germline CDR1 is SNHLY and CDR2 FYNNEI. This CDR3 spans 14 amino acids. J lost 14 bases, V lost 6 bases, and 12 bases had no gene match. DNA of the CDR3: TGTGCCAGCAGCCCTGACAGGGGAGGTTTGGCCCTCCACTTT. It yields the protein CASSPDRGGLALHF.